Listed below are T cell receptor beta chains from one sample, sequenced in a study of T-cell memory formation after mild COVID-19. TCRdb re-derived calls from the 5' RACE reads in MiXCR, one entry per CDR3 protein. The sample includes about 390,000 distinct CDR3 sequences, more than 15% seen only once; the top ten take around a fifth. Sequencing was done on a sample of PBMCs or a T cell subset sorted from them (not recorded which). All receptors come from a man between 18 and 29 years old who had mild COVID-19 (a few samples of this study predate the infection). Cell type and time point are not known. Both conserved end residues are part of each CDR3. Each record gives: V gene, J gene, clone size, D gene, CDR3 protein, CDR3 DNA. A D gene is named only where the DNA matches it firmly. Clone size is not always given. Where it is, it says once, few, many or a class for expanded clones.

v_call: TRBV6-6
j_call: TRBJ1-4
clone_size: -
d_call: TRBD1
cdr3_aa: CASTQDRGKLFF
cdr3_nt: TGTGCCAGCACTCAAGACAGGGGAAAACTGTTTTTT

v_call: TRBV7-6
j_call: TRBJ1-2
clone_size: -
d_call: -
cdr3_aa: CASSSEPMTGNYGYTF
cdr3_nt: TGTGCCAGCAGCTCGGAGCCAATGACAGGAAACTATGGCTACACCTTC

v_call: TRBV15
j_call: TRBJ2-5
clone_size: -
d_call: -
cdr3_aa: CATSRALEQETQYF
cdr3_nt: TGTGCCACCAGCAGAGCACTAGAACAAGAGACCCAGTACTTC

v_call: TRBV7-6
j_call: TRBJ2-5
clone_size: few
d_call: TRBD1
cdr3_aa: CASSQTGAGFLSF
cdr3_nt: TGTGCCAGCAGCCAGACAGGGGCCGGATTCCTGTCCTTC

v_call: TRBV9
j_call: TRBJ2-3
clone_size: -
d_call: TRBD2
cdr3_aa: CASSVEGGGSDTQYF
cdr3_nt: TGTGCCAGCAGCGTAGAAGGCGGGGGATCAGATACGCAGTATTTT

v_call: TRBV5-6
j_call: TRBJ2-7
clone_size: -
d_call: -
cdr3_aa: CASSFGGGGEQYF
cdr3_nt: TGTGCCAGCAGCTTCGGTGGAGGGGGCGAGCAGTACTTC

v_call: TRBV7-6
j_call: TRBJ2-7
clone_size: many
d_call: -
cdr3_aa: CASSLARVGSEQYF
cdr3_nt: TGTGCCAGCAGCTTAGCGCGGGTGGGCTCCGAGCAGTACTTC

v_call: TRBV7-9
j_call: TRBJ1-1
clone_size: few
d_call: -
cdr3_aa: CASSLASRGDLAFF
cdr3_nt: TGTGCCAGCAGCTTAGCCTCACGGGGAGACCTAGCTTTCTTT

v_call: TRBV6-1
j_call: TRBJ1-2
clone_size: -
d_call: -
cdr3_aa: CASSEVRNYGYTF
cdr3_nt: TGTGCCAGCAGTGAAGTCCGAAACTATGGCTACACCTTC

v_call: TRBV10-3
j_call: TRBJ1-1
clone_size: -
d_call: TRBD1
cdr3_aa: CAISGVARGDTEAFF
cdr3_nt: TGTGCCATCAGTGGAGTGGCCAGGGGGGACACTGAAGCTTTCTTT

v_call: TRBV5-1
j_call: TRBJ1-3
clone_size: -
d_call: -
cdr3_aa: CASSLVPGVFGNTIYF
cdr3_nt: TGCGCCAGCAGCTTGGTTCCGGGAGTCTTTGGAAACACCATATATTTT

v_call: TRBV7-3
j_call: TRBJ1-1
clone_size: -
d_call: -
cdr3_aa: CASSSNGGWDTEAFF
cdr3_nt: TGTGCCAGCAGCTCAAACGGGGGCTGGGACACTGAAGCTTTCTTT

v_call: TRBV7-9
j_call: TRBJ2-7
clone_size: -
d_call: TRBD1
cdr3_aa: CASSRGQGGDLYEQYF
cdr3_nt: TGTGCCAGCAGCCGGGGACAGGGGGGAGACCTTTACGAGCAGTACTTC

v_call: TRBV12-3/TRBV12-4
j_call: TRBJ1-2
clone_size: -
d_call: TRBD1
cdr3_aa: CATRSGQGYGYTF
cdr3_nt: TGTGCCACCAGATCGGGACAGGGGTATGGCTACACCTTC

v_call: TRBV20-1
j_call: TRBJ2-3
clone_size: few
d_call: TRBD2
cdr3_aa: CSARDRLAGADTQYF
cdr3_nt: TGCAGTGCTAGAGATCGGCTAGCGGGGGCAGATACGCAGTATTTT

v_call: TRBV14
j_call: TRBJ1-2
clone_size: -
d_call: TRBD1
cdr3_aa: CASSQRGRIGYTF
cdr3_nt: TGTGCCAGCAGCCAAAGGGGGCGAATTGGCTACACCTTC

v_call: TRBV20-1
j_call: TRBJ1-5
clone_size: -
d_call: -
cdr3_aa: CSAKAESNQPQHF
cdr3_nt: TGCAGTGCTAAAGCCGAGAGCAATCAGCCCCAGCATTTT

v_call: TRBV11-2
j_call: TRBJ2-7
clone_size: -
d_call: -
cdr3_aa: CASSLAGGANEQYF
cdr3_nt: TGTGCCAGCAGCTTAGCTGGGGGTGCCAACGAGCAGTACTTC

v_call: TRBV5-5
j_call: TRBJ2-3
clone_size: -
d_call: TRBD2
cdr3_aa: CASSLLSGGNTDTQYF
cdr3_nt: TGTGCCAGCAGCTTGCTCAGCGGGGGGAACACAGATACGCAGTATTTT

v_call: TRBV11-2
j_call: TRBJ1-5
clone_size: -
d_call: TRBD1
cdr3_aa: CASSRYTSGTDNQPQHF
cdr3_nt: TGTGCCAGCAGCCGATATACTTCCGGGACAGACAATCAGCCCCAGCATTTT

v_call: TRBV27
j_call: TRBJ1-2
clone_size: -
d_call: -
cdr3_aa: CASSPGSFYGYTF
cdr3_nt: TGTGCCAGCAGCCCGGGATCCTTCTATGGCTACACCTTC

v_call: TRBV7-3
j_call: TRBJ2-1
clone_size: -
d_call: TRBD2
cdr3_aa: CASSLSRTSGVEQFF
cdr3_nt: TGTGCCAGCAGCTTAAGTCGGACTAGTGGTGTTGAGCAGTTCTTC

v_call: TRBV6-5
j_call: TRBJ2-1
clone_size: few
d_call: -
cdr3_aa: CASSYSEGYNEQFF
cdr3_nt: TGTGCCAGCAGTTACTCTGAGGGCTACAATGAGCAGTTCTTC

v_call: TRBV4-3
j_call: TRBJ2-5
clone_size: -
d_call: -
cdr3_aa: CASSPDSPGTQYF
cdr3_nt: TGCGCCAGCAGCCCTGACTCCCCAGGGACCCAGTACTTC

v_call: TRBV20-1
j_call: TRBJ2-1
clone_size: many
d_call: -
cdr3_aa: CSASLYFGRNNEQFF
cdr3_nt: TGCAGTGCTAGCCTTTATTTCGGTAGGAACAATGAGCAGTTCTTC

v_call: TRBV9
j_call: TRBJ2-4
clone_size: -
d_call: -
cdr3_aa: CASSSPGLDKNIQYF
cdr3_nt: TGTGCCAGCAGCTCACCGGGGCTTGACAAAAACATTCAGTACTTC

v_call: TRBV6-5
j_call: TRBJ2-3
clone_size: -
d_call: -
cdr3_aa: CAVRSGTDTQYF
cdr3_nt: TGTGCCGTCAGATCCGGAACAGATACGCAGTATTTT

v_call: TRBV5-1
j_call: TRBJ1-6
clone_size: few
d_call: -
cdr3_aa: CASSLERNSPLHF
cdr3_nt: TGCGCCAGCAGCTTGGAGAGGAATTCACCCCTCCACTTT

v_call: TRBV5-4
j_call: TRBJ2-1
clone_size: -
d_call: TRBD1
cdr3_aa: CASSSTQGAVEQFF
cdr3_nt: TGTGCCAGCAGCTCCACGCAGGGGGCGGTTGAGCAGTTCTTC

v_call: TRBV12-3/TRBV12-4
j_call: TRBJ2-3
clone_size: -
d_call: TRBD2
cdr3_aa: CASSLSGVPDTQYF
cdr3_nt: TGTGCCAGCAGTTTGAGCGGGGTCCCAGATACGCAGTATTTT

v_call: TRBV7-2
j_call: TRBJ1-2
clone_size: many
d_call: -
cdr3_aa: CASSPDHYGYTF
cdr3_nt: TGTGCCAGCAGCCCGGATCACTATGGCTACACCTTC

v_call: TRBV4-3
j_call: TRBJ2-2
clone_size: many
d_call: TRBD1
cdr3_aa: CASSQDRVTGAVGELFF
cdr3_nt: TGCGCCAGCAGCCAAGATCGCGTGACAGGGGCAGTCGGGGAGCTGTTTTTT

v_call: TRBV20-1
j_call: TRBJ2-1
clone_size: -
d_call: TRBD2
cdr3_aa: CSATQGGGYNEQFF
cdr3_nt: TGCAGTGCTACCCAGGGCGGGGGATACAATGAGCAGTTCTTC

v_call: TRBV11-2
j_call: TRBJ2-6
clone_size: -
d_call: -
cdr3_aa: CASPNVLTF
cdr3_nt: TGTGCCAGCCCCAACGTCCTGACTTTC

v_call: TRBV7-2
j_call: TRBJ2-5
clone_size: many
d_call: TRBD2
cdr3_aa: CASGSGVKWAQYF
cdr3_nt: TGTGCCAGCGGTAGCGGGGTCAAATGGGCCCAGTACTTC

v_call: TRBV27
j_call: TRBJ2-7
clone_size: few
d_call: -
cdr3_aa: CASSLGRSYEQYF
cdr3_nt: TGTGCCAGCAGTTTGGGACGGTCCTACGAGCAGTACTTC

v_call: TRBV4-1
j_call: TRBJ1-2
clone_size: few
d_call: -
cdr3_aa: CASSQEVGRGWYGYTF
cdr3_nt: TGCGCCAGCAGCCAAGAAGTGGGCAGGGGTTGGTATGGCTACACCTTC

v_call: TRBV5-4
j_call: TRBJ2-1
clone_size: -
d_call: TRBD2
cdr3_aa: CASSLTSEKIF
cdr3_nt: TGTGCCAGCAGCTTAACTAGCGAAAAGATCTTC

v_call: TRBV7-9
j_call: TRBJ2-5
clone_size: -
d_call: -
cdr3_aa: CASSFSAGQETQYF
cdr3_nt: TGTGCCAGCAGCTTTTCCGCAGGGCAAGAGACCCAGTACTTC

v_call: TRBV7-2
j_call: TRBJ1-3
clone_size: -
d_call: -
cdr3_aa: CASSSRVSSGNTIYF
cdr3_nt: TGTGCCAGCAGCTCCAGGGTTAGCTCTGGAAACACCATATATTTT